The present T cell receptor beta chain was sequenced within a study of blood T cell repertoires in COVID-19. CDR3 size: 13 residues. The germline CDR1 and CDR2 sequences are LGHNA and YSLEER. The germline V and J ends were trimmed by 1 base and 14 bases, with 14 bases remaining between them. Original analysis: Reference gene primer amplification in the assay estimated nucleated cell counts. Assay: immunoSEQ multiplex PCR; the TCRdb copy retains only in-frame clones and omits some. V and J calls and clone size are as listed in that table; D and trimming were resolved from the DNA. The sample lists around 370,000 clones; approximately 90% were seen once.

This TCR derives from a woman aged 18-35 years who had recovered from COVID-19. The material sequenced was PBMCs or T cells enriched from blood (not recorded which). The chain couples TRBV4-3 to TRBJ2-2; weak D call: TRBD2 (6 bases). CDR3 in amino acids: CASSQVGGLDLFF. CDR3 in DNA: TGCGCCAGCAGCCAAGTCGGAGGGTTAGACCTGTTTTTT.